The T cell receptor (beta chain) under discussion was sequenced for a study of T cells expressing NK-cell markers. In the case of this clonotype: Antigen specificity is unknown.

TCRdb re-called the 5' RACE reads and catalogs CDR3 proteins one per entry, DNA excluded. The sample table sets out hundreds of thousands of distinct CDR3 sequences. General study results and limits: Expanded clones of NKG2C+ T cells had an unclear HCMV specificity.

The CDR3 has 12 residues. Germline lookup yields CDR1 SGHAT and CDR2 FQNNGV. The specimen was blood T cells: a sorted CD56 or NKG2C T cell subset, CD4+ or CD8+ T cells, or bulk PBMC T cells (not recorded which). This chain joins TRBV11-2 and TRBJ1-1. The clonotype originates from a woman aged 18-69 years in good health. The CDR3 region is CASSLDRSEAFF.